The clone carrying this T cell receptor (beta chain) was detected a few times. The antigen remains unidentified. The data were obtained in a study of T-cell memory formation after mild COVID-19. Study in general: Largely donor-specific TCR clusters were found. Study-wide results and limits: Contracting CD4+ clones were located mainly in CM and EM, and CD8+ clones in EMRA. Whereas later expanders leaned CD4+, clones contracting day 15 to 85 showed a balanced CD4/CD8 makeup.

V was clipped by 5 bases and J by 5 bases; unmatched bases: 11. The CDR3 has 15 residues. Germline V gene lookup returns CDR1 SEHNR and CDR2 FQNEAQ (reference sequence). TCR alpha and TCR beta cDNA libraries carrying sample barcodes and UMIs were produced by 5'RACE using constant-segment primers. MiXCR was run by TCRdb on the 5' RACE reads, yielding one entry per CDR3 protein. Of about 430,000 distinct CDR3 sequences in the sample, 20% to 25% were seen once. The sample taken for sequencing was PBMCs or a T cell subset sorted from them (not recorded which). The chain employs TRBV7-9 and TRBJ2-7; TRBD2 matches 8 bases. The sequence came from an adult woman who had mild COVID-19 (a few samples of this study predate the infection). Cell type and time point are not known. CDR3 residues: CASSLFSGNAHEQYF. DNA of the CDR3: TGTGCCAGCAGCCTCTTTAGCGGGAACGCCCACGAGCAGTACTTC. Full variable domain (remainder filled in from reference TRBV7-9 and TRBJ2-7): DTGVSQNPRHKITKRGQNVTFRCDPISEHNRLYWYRQTLGQGPEFLTYFQNEAQLEKSRLLSDRFSAERPKGSFSTLEIQRTEQGDSAMYLCASSLFSGNAHEQYFGPGTRLTVT.